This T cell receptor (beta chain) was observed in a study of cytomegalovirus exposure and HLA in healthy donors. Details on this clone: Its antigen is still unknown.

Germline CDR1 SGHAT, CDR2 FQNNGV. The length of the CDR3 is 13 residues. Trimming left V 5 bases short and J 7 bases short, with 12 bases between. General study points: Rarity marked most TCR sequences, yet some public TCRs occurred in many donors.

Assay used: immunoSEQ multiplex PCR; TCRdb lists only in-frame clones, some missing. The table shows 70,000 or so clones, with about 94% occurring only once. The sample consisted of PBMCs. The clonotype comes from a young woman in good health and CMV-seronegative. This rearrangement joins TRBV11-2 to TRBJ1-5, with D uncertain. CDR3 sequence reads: CASSRGRGQPQHF. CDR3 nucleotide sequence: TGTGCCAGCAGCCGGGGAAGAGGACAGCCCCAGCATTTT.